This TCR beta chain emerged from a study of T cell responses to AZD1222 COVID-19 vaccine. Here immunoSEQ multiplex PCR was the method, and the copy in TCRdb shows in-frame clones only, minus some. The sample includes approximately 74,000 clones, roughly 88% of them seen just once. Regarding the study as a whole: When two AZD1222 doses had been given, Spike-specific TCR breadth and depth rose. Donors were mostly white British, more females; clonal diversity possibly underestimated.

The V gene's germline CDR1 is MDHEN and CDR2 SYDVKM. Trimming at V came to 6 bases and at J to 1 base, leaving 3 bases not matched to a gene. This CDR3 comprises 14 residues. Remarks on this clone: Its cognate antigen is unknown.

The rearrangement uses TRBV28 and TRBJ1-1; TRBD1 matches 9 bases. This sequence originates from an adult in good health. The source material was peripheral blood, sampled on day 0 of AZD1222 vaccination. The CDR3 region has the DNA TGTGCCAGCAGACAGGGGGCATCGAACACTGAAGCTTTCTTT. This sequence encodes CASRQGASNTEAFF.